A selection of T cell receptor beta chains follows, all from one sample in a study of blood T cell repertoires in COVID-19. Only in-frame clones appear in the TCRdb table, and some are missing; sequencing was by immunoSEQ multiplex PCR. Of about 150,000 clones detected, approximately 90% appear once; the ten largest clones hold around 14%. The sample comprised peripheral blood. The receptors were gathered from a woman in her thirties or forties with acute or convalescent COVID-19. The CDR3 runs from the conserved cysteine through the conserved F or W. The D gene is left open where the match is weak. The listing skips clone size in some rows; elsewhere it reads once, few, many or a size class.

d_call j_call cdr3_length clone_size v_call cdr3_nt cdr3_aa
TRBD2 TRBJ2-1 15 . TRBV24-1 TGTGCCACCAGTGATTGGGCTAGCGGGAGCCATGAGCAGTTCTTC CATSDWASGSHEQFF
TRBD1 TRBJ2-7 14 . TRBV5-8 TGTGCCAGCAGCAAAAGACAGGGTTGGTACGAGCAGTACTTC CASSKRQGWYEQYF
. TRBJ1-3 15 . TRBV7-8 TGTGCCAGCAGCTTCTCTACAGACTCTGGAAACACCATATATTTT CASSFSTDSGNTIYF
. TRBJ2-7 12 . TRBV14 TGTGCCAGCAGCCAAATGCAGGGTTGGCATTACTTC CASSQMQGWHYF
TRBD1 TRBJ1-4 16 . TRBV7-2 TGTGCCAGCAGCTTAGTTAGTGGCCAGGGGGTTGAAAAACTGTTTTTT CASSLVSGQGVEKLFF
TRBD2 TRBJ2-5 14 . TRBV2 TGTGCCAGCACCCTAGCGGGAAGGTCGGAGACCCAGTACTTC CASTLAGRSETQYF
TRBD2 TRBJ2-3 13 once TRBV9 TGTGCCAGCAGCGAGATGACTAGCGTAAGACCGTATTTT CASSEMTSVRPYF
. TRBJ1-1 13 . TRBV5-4 TGTGCCAGCAGCTTGATGAGGGAGACTGAAGCTTTCTTT CASSLMRETEAFF
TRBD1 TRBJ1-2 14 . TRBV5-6 TGTGCCAGCAGCGCGCCCGGGACAGTCTATGGCTACACCTTC CASSAPGTVYGYTF
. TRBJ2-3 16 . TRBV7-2 TGTGCCAGCAGCTTAGCAGGGGTCGCCTTTACAGATACGCAGTATTTT CASSLAGVAFTDTQYF
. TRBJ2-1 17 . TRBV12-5 TGTGCTAGTGGTTTGGTTCTAGGCGGGCACTCCTACAATGAGCAGTTCTTC CASGLVLGGHSYNEQFF
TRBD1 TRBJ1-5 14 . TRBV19 TGTGCCAGTAGTATGGGACAGGGAAGCCAGCCCCAGCATTTT CASSMGQGSQPQHF
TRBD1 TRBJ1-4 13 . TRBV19 TGTGCCAGTAGAGGCGCAGGGGGGGAAAAACTGTTTTTT CASRGAGGEKLFF
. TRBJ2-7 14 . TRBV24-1 TGTGCCACCAGTGATTTAGATACCGGGGATGAGCAGTACTTC CATSDLDTGDEQYF
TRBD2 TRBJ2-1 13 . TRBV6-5 TGTACCACCGGGACTAGCGGGGAAAATGAGCAGTTCTTC CTTGTSGENEQFF
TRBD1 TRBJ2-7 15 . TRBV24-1 TGTGCCACCAGTGATACTGGGACAGGGAGGTCCGAGCAGTACTTC CATSDTGTGRSEQYF
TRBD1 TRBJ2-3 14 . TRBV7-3 TGTGCCAGCAGCTCAGGGACAGGCACAGATACGCAGTATTTT CASSSGTGTDTQYF
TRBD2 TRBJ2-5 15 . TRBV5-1 TGCGCCAGCAGCTTCCTAGCGGGAGGTGCAGAGACCCAGTACTTC CASSFLAGGAETQYF
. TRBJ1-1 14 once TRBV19 TGTGCCAGTAGTTTAAGAAGAGGGAACACTGAAGCTTTCTTT CASSLRRGNTEAFF
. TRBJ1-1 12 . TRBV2 TGTGCCAGCCAACGGTCGAACACTGAAGCTTTCTTT CASQRSNTEAFF
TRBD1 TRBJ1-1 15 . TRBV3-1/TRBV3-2 TGTGCCAGCAGCCAATTGGGACAGGCATCCACTGAAGCTTTCTTT CASSQLGQASTEAFF
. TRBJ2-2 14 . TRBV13 TGTGCCAGCAGCTTGTTGCTAGTCTCCGGGGAGCTGTTTTTT CASSLLLVSGELFF
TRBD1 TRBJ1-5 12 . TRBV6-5 TGTGCCAGCAGAGACGGGACAGGAACCCAGCATTTT CASRDGTGTQHF
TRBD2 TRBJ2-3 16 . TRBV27 TGTGCCAGCCAGCGCGCCGGGGGGGGTCTCACAGATACGCAGTATTTT CASQRAGGGLTDTQYF
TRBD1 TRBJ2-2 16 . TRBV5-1 TGCGCCAGCAGCCAGCAGGGGGCACCGAACACCGGGGAGCTGTTTTTT CASSQQGAPNTGELFF